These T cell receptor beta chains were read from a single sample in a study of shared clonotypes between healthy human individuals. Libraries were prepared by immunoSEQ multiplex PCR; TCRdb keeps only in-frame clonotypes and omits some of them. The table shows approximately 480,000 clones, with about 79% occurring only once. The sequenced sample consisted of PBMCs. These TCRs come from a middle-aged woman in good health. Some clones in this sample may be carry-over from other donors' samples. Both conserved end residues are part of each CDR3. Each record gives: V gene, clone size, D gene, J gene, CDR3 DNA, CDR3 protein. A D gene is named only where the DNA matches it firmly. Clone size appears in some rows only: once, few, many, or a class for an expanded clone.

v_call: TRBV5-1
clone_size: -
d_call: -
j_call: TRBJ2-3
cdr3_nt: TGCGCCAGCAGCTCCAGACAGCGCACAGATACGCAGTATTTT
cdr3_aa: CASSSRQRTDTQYF

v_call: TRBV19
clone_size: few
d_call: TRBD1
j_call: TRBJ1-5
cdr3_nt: TGTGCCAGTAGTCTACTAGGGACAGGGGATCAGCCCCAGCATTTT
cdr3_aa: CASSLLGTGDQPQHF

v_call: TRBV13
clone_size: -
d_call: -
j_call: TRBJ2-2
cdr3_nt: TGTGCCAGCAGCTTGACACTCGCGGGCGGGGAGCTGTTTTTT
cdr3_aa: CASSLTLAGGELFF

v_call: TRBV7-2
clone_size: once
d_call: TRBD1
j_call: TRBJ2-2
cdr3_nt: TGTGCCAGCAGCTACAGACAGGGCGCCGGGGAGCTGTTTTTT
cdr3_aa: CASSYRQGAGELFF

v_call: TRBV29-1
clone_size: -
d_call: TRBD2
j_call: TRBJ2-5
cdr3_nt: TGCAGCGTTGGGGGGACTAGCGGGAGCCAAGAGACCCAGTACTTC
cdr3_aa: CSVGGTSGSQETQYF

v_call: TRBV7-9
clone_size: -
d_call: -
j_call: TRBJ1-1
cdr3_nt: TGTGCCAGCAGCTTAGCAGGGGTCAGTACTGAAGCTTTCTTT
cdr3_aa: CASSLAGVSTEAFF

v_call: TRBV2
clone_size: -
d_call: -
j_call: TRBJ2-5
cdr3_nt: TGTGCCAGCAGTGAAGCTTTGGCTAGCATAGCGACCCAGTACTTC
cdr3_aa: CASSEALASIATQYF

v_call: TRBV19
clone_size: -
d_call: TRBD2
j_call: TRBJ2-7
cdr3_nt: TGTGCCACCGGGACTAGCGGGAGTTACGAGCAGTACTTC
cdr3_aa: CATGTSGSYEQYF

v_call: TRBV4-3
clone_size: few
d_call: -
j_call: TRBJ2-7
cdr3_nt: TGCGCCAGCAGCCAAGATAGGGCAGGGAGCGGCGAGCAGTACTTC
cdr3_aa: CASSQDRAGSGEQYF

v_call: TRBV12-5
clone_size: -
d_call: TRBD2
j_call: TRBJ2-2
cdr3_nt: TGTGCTAGTGGTAAGGGGACTAGCGGGAACACCGGGGAGCTGTTTTTT
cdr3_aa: CASGKGTSGNTGELFF

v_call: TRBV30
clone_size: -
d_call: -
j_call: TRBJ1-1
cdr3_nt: TGTGCCTGGAGTAAGGCTCACAACACTGAAGCTTTCTTT
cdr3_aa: CAWSKAHNTEAFF

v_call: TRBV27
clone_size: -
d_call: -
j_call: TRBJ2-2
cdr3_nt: TGTGCCAGCAGTTTAATAGGGAGCGGGGAGCTGTTTTTT
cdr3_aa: CASSLIGSGELFF

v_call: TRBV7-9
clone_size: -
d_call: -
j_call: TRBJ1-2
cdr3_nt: TGTGCCAGCAGCTTAGCGCCCGGACACAGCGGCCATGGCTACACCTTC
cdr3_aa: CASSLAPGHSGHGYTF

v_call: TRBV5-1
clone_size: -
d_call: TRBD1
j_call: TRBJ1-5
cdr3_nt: TGCGCCAGCAGCTTCGACAGGGATCAGCCCCAGCATTTT
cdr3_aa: CASSFDRDQPQHF

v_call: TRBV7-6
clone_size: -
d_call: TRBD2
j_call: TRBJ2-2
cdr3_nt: TGTGCCAGCAGCTTAACTAGCGGGAGGTTTAGGTACACCGGGGAGCTGTTTTTT
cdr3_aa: CASSLTSGRFRYTGELFF

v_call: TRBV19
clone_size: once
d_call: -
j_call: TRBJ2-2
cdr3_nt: TGTGCCAGTAGTACTTCCCTGTCCCGGCAGGTCAGGAAGCTGTTTTTT
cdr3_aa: CASSTSLSRQVRKLFF

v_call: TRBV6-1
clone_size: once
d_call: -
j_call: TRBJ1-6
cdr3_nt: TGTGCCAGCAGGTACCAACGGGATTCCAATTCACCCCTCCACTTT
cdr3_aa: CASRYQRDSNSPLHF

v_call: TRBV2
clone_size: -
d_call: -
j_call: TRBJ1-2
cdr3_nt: TGTGCCAGCAGTGAAGCGGTTAATGGCTACACCTTC
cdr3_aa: CASSEAVNGYTF

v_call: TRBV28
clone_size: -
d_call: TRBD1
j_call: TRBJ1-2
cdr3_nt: TGTGCCAGCAGTCCACCCGGCCGGACAGGGGAATATGGCTACACCTTC
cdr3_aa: CASSPPGRTGEYGYTF

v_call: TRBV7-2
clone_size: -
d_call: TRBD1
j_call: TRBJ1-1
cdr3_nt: TGTGCCAGCAGCCTACGGACAGGGGGGGCAATCAGAGCTTTCTTT
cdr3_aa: CASSLRTGGAIRAFF

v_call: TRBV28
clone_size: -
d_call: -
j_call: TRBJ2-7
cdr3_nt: TGTGCCAGCAGTCTTAGCGGCATCTACGAGCAGTACTTC
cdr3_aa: CASSLSGIYEQYF

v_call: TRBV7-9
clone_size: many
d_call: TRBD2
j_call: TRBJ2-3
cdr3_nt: TGTGCCAGCAGCTCTAGCGGCTCCACAGATACGCAGTATTTT
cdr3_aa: CASSSSGSTDTQYF

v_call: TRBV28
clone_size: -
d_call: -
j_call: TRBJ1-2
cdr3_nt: TGTGCCAGCAGCTACGGGACTATTGTTGGCTACACCTTC
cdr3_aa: CASSYGTIVGYTF